This TCR beta chain was profiled in a study of blood T cell repertoires in COVID-19. Study-wide context: In each case, the material was cDNA or gDNA derived from T cells, B-cell-depleted T cells, or PBMCs.

The germline V and J ends were trimmed by 3 bases and 2 bases, with 11 bases remaining between them. Germline lookup yields CDR1 MDHEN and CDR2 SYDVKM. The CDR3 loop spans 15 amino acids. TCRdb's copy holds only in-frame clones and misses some; the assay was immunoSEQ multiplex PCR. Of approximately 80,000 clones listed, 76% are singletons. This sequence originates from a man in his 70s with active or convalescent COVID-19. The rearrangement links TRBV28 to TRBJ1-5; D perhaps matches TRBD1 (6 bases). Sample: peripheral blood. The CDR3 sequence is CASSFAGAGNQPQHF. In DNA, the CDR3 is TGTGCCAGCAGTTTTGCGGGGGCTGGCAATCAGCCCCAGCATTTT.